These T cell receptor beta chains were read from a single sample in a study of shared clonotypes between healthy human individuals. TCRdb's copy holds only in-frame clones and misses some; the assay was immunoSEQ multiplex PCR. The sample includes about 680,000 clones, about 90% of them seen just once. The sample was naive CD8+ T cells sorted from blood. The receptors shown here come from a man aged 25 to 45 in good health. Each CDR3 is given with its conserved first and last residue. Each record gives: clone size, D gene, J gene, V gene, CDR3 protein, CDR3 DNA. A D gene is named only where the DNA matches it firmly. Some rows have no size entry. The others give once, few or many, or a class for an expanded clone.

abundance: -
d_gene: -
j_gene: TRBJ1-1
v_gene: TRBV27
CDR3aa: CASSLGVMNTEAFF
CDR3nt: TGTGCCAGCAGTTTAGGGGTCATGAACACTGAAGCTTTCTTT

abundance: -
d_gene: TRBD1
j_gene: TRBJ2-7
v_gene: TRBV28
CDR3aa: CASSLTGEAYEQYF
CDR3nt: TGTGCCAGCAGTTTGACAGGGGAGGCCTACGAGCAGTACTTC

abundance: -
d_gene: TRBD2
j_gene: TRBJ2-1
v_gene: TRBV11-2
CDR3aa: CASSLTPVRGLVNGQFF
CDR3nt: TGTGCCAGCAGCTTAACCCCCGTCCGGGGACTAGTAAACGGGCAGTTCTTC

abundance: -
d_gene: TRBD1
j_gene: TRBJ1-4
v_gene: TRBV4-2
CDR3aa: CASSQEGIGTEYTTNEKLFF
CDR3nt: TGTGCCAGCAGCCAAGAGGGGATCGGGACAGAGTACACAACTAATGAAAAACTGTTTTTT

abundance: -
d_gene: TRBD2
j_gene: TRBJ2-3
v_gene: TRBV4-3
CDR3aa: CASSQDGSSGIVSGTDTQYF
CDR3nt: TGCGCCAGCAGCCAAGATGGATCTAGCGGGATTGTCTCTGGCACAGATACGCAGTATTTT

abundance: -
d_gene: -
j_gene: TRBJ1-1
v_gene: TRBV19
CDR3aa: CASTVGFNTEAFF
CDR3nt: TGTGCCAGTACCGTGGGCTTTAACACTGAAGCTTTCTTT

abundance: -
d_gene: -
j_gene: TRBJ2-1
v_gene: TRBV7-9
CDR3aa: CASSQGRGNEQFF
CDR3nt: TGTGCCAGCAGCCAGGGTCGTGGGAATGAGCAGTTCTTC

abundance: -
d_gene: -
j_gene: TRBJ2-5
v_gene: TRBV25-1
CDR3aa: CASSELAVEETQYF
CDR3nt: TGTGCCAGCAGTGAACTCGCAGTCGAAGAGACCCAGTACTTC

abundance: few
d_gene: -
j_gene: TRBJ1-5
v_gene: TRBV7-9
CDR3aa: CASSLAGRVFGQPQHF
CDR3nt: TGTGCCAGCAGCTTAGCGGGTAGGGTGTTCGGCCAGCCCCAGCATTTT

abundance: -
d_gene: TRBD1
j_gene: TRBJ1-5
v_gene: TRBV6-1
CDR3aa: CASSGATGGHYSNQPQHF
CDR3nt: TGTGCCAGCAGTGGTGCGACAGGGGGACATTATAGCAATCAGCCCCAGCATTTT

abundance: -
d_gene: -
j_gene: TRBJ1-2
v_gene: TRBV10-3
CDR3aa: CAISESGTSNYGYTF
CDR3nt: TGTGCCATCAGTGAGTCAGGGACCTCTAACTATGGCTACACCTTC

abundance: -
d_gene: -
j_gene: TRBJ2-7
v_gene: TRBV7-9
CDR3aa: CASRDQGNYEQYF
CDR3nt: TGTGCCAGCAGGGACCAGGGGAACTACGAGCAGTACTTC

abundance: -
d_gene: -
j_gene: TRBJ1-1
v_gene: TRBV28
CDR3aa: CASMGVNTEAFF
CDR3nt: TGTGCCAGCATGGGAGTGAACACTGAAGCTTTCTTT

abundance: -
d_gene: -
j_gene: TRBJ2-3
v_gene: TRBV7-9
CDR3aa: CASSLIPDTQYF
CDR3nt: TGTGCCAGCAGCTTAATCCCCGATACGCAGTATTTT

abundance: -
d_gene: TRBD2
j_gene: TRBJ2-7
v_gene: TRBV27
CDR3aa: CASSLTREGGEQYF
CDR3nt: TGTGCCAGCAGTTTAACGCGGGAGGGAGGCGAGCAGTACTTC

abundance: -
d_gene: TRBD1
j_gene: TRBJ2-7
v_gene: TRBV6-5
CDR3aa: CASSPGTGGPYEQYF
CDR3nt: TGTGCCAGCAGCCCCGGGACAGGGGGTCCCTACGAGCAGTACTTC

abundance: -
d_gene: -
j_gene: TRBJ2-5
v_gene: TRBV7-6
CDR3aa: CASSLIMWSRGTQETQYF
CDR3nt: TGTGCCAGCAGCTTAATAATGTGGTCCCGGGGTACACAAGAGACCCAGTACTTC

abundance: -
d_gene: TRBD1
j_gene: TRBJ2-7
v_gene: TRBV7-6
CDR3aa: CASSFGTGGREQYF
CDR3nt: TGTGCCAGCAGTTTTGGGACAGGGGGCCGGGAGCAGTACTTC

abundance: -
d_gene: TRBD2
j_gene: TRBJ2-1
v_gene: TRBV11-2
CDR3aa: CASSFSSGSSNNEQFF
CDR3nt: TGTGCCAGCAGCTTCTCTAGCGGGAGCAGCAACAATGAGCAGTTCTTC

abundance: -
d_gene: TRBD1
j_gene: TRBJ2-7
v_gene: TRBV5-1
CDR3aa: CASSSDRGSSYEQYF
CDR3nt: TGCGCCAGCAGCTCGGACAGGGGAAGCTCCTACGAGCAGTACTTC

abundance: -
d_gene: -
j_gene: TRBJ2-3
v_gene: TRBV7-9
CDR3aa: CASKRPGPGKEDTQYF
CDR3nt: TGTGCCAGCAAGAGACCGGGACCCGGGAAAGAAGATACGCAGTATTTT

abundance: -
d_gene: -
j_gene: TRBJ2-7
v_gene: TRBV5-1
CDR3aa: CASSLAAYEQYF
CDR3nt: TGCGCCAGCAGCTTGGCCGCGTACGAGCAGTACTTC